Sequencing of this T cell receptor (beta chain) was carried out in a study of cytomegalovirus exposure and HLA in healthy donors. Study overall: Earlier results showed roughly 120 million unique TCR beta sequences derived from around 170 million T cells. General study findings and limits: Later genetic work tied a missense DCLRE1C variant to beta-chain V and J trimming.

This clone was detected a few times. The antigen is unknown. 60 Vbeta and 13 Jbeta primers were used in PCR. Sequencing was performed with immunoSEQ multiplex PCR; in TCRdb, only in-frame clones are kept and a portion is missing. The sample yields about 200,000 clones, approximately 70% seen once. The specimen sequenced was PBMCs. This receptor was identified in a man aged 40-55 years in good health and CMV-seropositive.

The CDR3: CASSPGQGANYGYTF. In DNA form, the CDR3 reads TGTGCCAGCTCACCCGGACAGGGGGCGAACTATGGCTACACCTTC. This chain links TRBV18 with TRBJ1-2; 11 bases are a match to TRBD1. V shed 3 bases, J shed 2 bases, and the junction held 2 bases outside the gene matches. In germline, CDR1 is KGHSH, CDR2 LQKENI. The CDR3 covers 15 residues.